The clone carrying this TCR beta chain has ten or more counts. These data are taken from a study of neurological immune-mediated disorders. TCRdb re-called the 5' RACE reads through MiXCR, storing one row per CDR3 protein. The sample includes around 50,000 distinct CDR3 sequences, around 14% of them seen just once. The length of the CDR3 is 13 residues. Germline V gives CDR1 SGHDN, CDR2 FVKESK. Trimming stripped 0 bases from V and 7 bases from J, with 10 bases between. Time point noted: longitudinal time-point 2. The sequencing sample was made of PBMCs. The receptor comes from a male donor with HTLV-1-associated myelopathy (HAM/TSP). The gene calls are TRBV14 and TRBJ2-7; no reliable D call. CDR3 residues: CASSQDRRSEQYF. CDR3 coding DNA: TGTGCCAGCAGCCAAGATAGGCGATCTGAGCAGTACTTC. The whole variable domain, remainder taken from reference TRBV14 and TRBJ2-7, is EAGVTQFPSHSVIEKGQTVTLRCDPISGHDNLYWYRRVMGKEIKFLLHFVKESKQDESGMPNNRFLAERTGGTYSTLKVQPAELEDSGVYFCASSQDRRSEQYFGPGTRLTVT.